This note documents a single TCR beta chain sequence. Antigen: not known. The data derive from a study of vaccination and CD4 T cells after COVID-19. Cultured CD4+ T cell DNA underwent sequencing with the Oncomine TCR Beta short-read assay. MiXCR was run by TCRdb on the PCR reads, yielding one entry per CDR3 protein. Of 15,000 to 20,000 distinct CDR3 sequences listed, approximately 40% are singletons. CDR1 is DFQATT and CDR2 is SNEGSKA in the germline V gene (reference sequence). This CDR3 is built from 14 residues. V lost 3 bases, J lost 2 bases, and 5 bases stayed unmatched. The treatment: roughly ten-day PBMC culture with coronavirus spike peptide pools or control peptides (ViraFEST assay).

The chain combines TRBV20-1 with TRBJ2-3; 7 positions agree with TRBD2. The sequence derives from a human donor who had recovered from COVID-19. Sequencing was performed on CD4+ T cells from blood, cultured in vitro. CDR3 in DNA: TGCAGTGCTAGGGCTAGCGGTTTCACAGATACGCAGTATTTT. It translates to CSARASGFTDTQYF.